A single sample gave rise to the 10 T cell receptor beta chains below, sequenced in a study of cytomegalovirus exposure and HLA in healthy donors. PCR primers comprised 60 Vbeta and 13 Jbeta primers. Data came from immunoSEQ multiplex PCR; TCRdb stores just in-frame clones and leaves some out. The table records some 160,000 clones, roughly 73% of them present only once. The material sequenced was PBMCs. All receptors derive from a woman under 40 in good health and CMV-seronegative.

V gene TRBV5-1 combines with J gene TRBJ1-1, with TRBD1 identical over 8 bases. This CDR3 spans 16 amino acids. The V segment lost 0 bases and the J segment 1 base; nucleotides outside the gene matches: 5. Germline V lookup: CDR1 SGHRS, CDR2 YFSETQ. The chain's CDR3 is CASSLAFTGGNTEAFF. The CDR3 DNA is TGCGCCAGCAGCTTGGCCTTTACAGGGGGGAACACTGAAGCTTTCTTT.

This clone was seen more than once but under ten times. V and J are TRBV6-5 and TRBJ1-1; D is ambiguous. Germline V gene lookup returns CDR1 MNHEY and CDR2 SVGAGI. V lost 0 bases, J lost 3 bases, and 11 bases lay in between. This CDR3 is 15 amino acids long. CDR3 in DNA: TGTGCCAGCAGTTACTCGAGGTTCAGAGACACTGAAGCTTTCTTT. Translating gives CASSYSRFRDTEAFF.

This clone was recorded only once. The chain links TRBV5-1 to TRBJ2-1; 10 bases are shared with TRBD2. CDR3 length equals 16 residues. Trimming at V came to 4 bases and at J to 7 bases, leaving 11 bases not matched to a gene. Germline CDR1 and CDR2: SGHRS and YFSETQ. CDR3: CASSLSRSGGGNEQFF. As DNA, the CDR3 is TGCGCCAGCAGCCTCTCCCGGAGCGGGGGGGGGAATGAGCAGTTCTTC.

Only one count was recorded for this clone. The rearrangement joins TRBV7-9 to TRBJ2-2; D is ambiguous. This CDR3 region has 12 residues. Germline V gene lookup returns CDR1 SEHNR and CDR2 FQNEAQ (reference sequence). As DNA, the CDR3 is TGTTCCGAGAAAGACGGGACCGGGGAGCTGTTTTTT. It codes for CSEKDGTGELFF.

This clone was seen just once. The rearrangement uses TRBV13 and TRBJ2-3; no reliable D call. The CDR3 extends over 13 amino acids. CDR1 and CDR2 (germline): PRHDT, FYEKMQ (reference sequence). V shed 5 bases and J shed 3 bases, with 9 bases lying between them. The CDR3 loop is CASSPPATDTQYF. CDR3 DNA: TGTGCCAGCAGCCCCCCCGCGACAGATACGCAGTATTTT.

This clone was found once. CDR3 sequence: CASSLGGEDEQYF. For the CDR3, the DNA is TGTGCCAGCAGCTTAGGGGGCGAGGACGAGCAGTACTTC. J is TRBJ2-7 and V is TRBV9; 7 bases fit TRBD1. The trim removed 4 bases at V and 5 bases at J, leaving 6 bases unmatched. This CDR3 comprises 13 residues. CDR1 and CDR2 (germline): SGDLS, YYNGEE.

The chain uses TRBV11-1 and TRBJ2-2; tentatively, D is TRBD1 (6 bases). This CDR3 comprises 14 residues. Germline-derived CDR1 and CDR2 are SGHAT and FQDESV (reference sequence). V lost 0 bases to trimming and J lost 6 bases, with 8 bases between them. The CDR3 DNA sequence: TGTGCCAGCAGCTTAGCGGGGGCTGCCGGGGAGCTGTTTTTT. Encoded protein: CASSLAGAAGELFF.

This clone was detected only a few times. V gene TRBV6-5 combines with J gene TRBJ1-6; D possibly corresponds to TRBD1 (5 bases). The CDR3 extends over 16 amino acids. Germline loops: CDR1 MNHEY, CDR2 SVGAGI. The V end lost 0 bases, the J end lost 7 bases, and 13 bases lay between the germline ends. This chain's CDR3 is CASSYSRGGENSPLHF. DNA for the CDR3: TGTGCCAGCAGTTACTCGCGGGGGGGGGAGAATTCACCCCTCCACTTT.

CDR3 DNA sequence: TGTGCCAGCAGTTTCTCCGGCAGGGCGTCCTCCTACGAGCAGTACTTC. Its translation: CASSFSGRASSYEQYF. The chain carries TRBV27 and TRBJ2-7, with a possible D match to TRBD1 (5 bases). V was clipped by 3 bases and J by 0 bases, with 15 bases between them. The germline V gene encodes CDR1 MNHEY and CDR2 SMNVEV (reference sequence). The CDR3 loop spans 16 amino acids.

This clone was observed a handful of times. The chain has TRBV6-1 and TRBJ2-3; D gene ambiguous. CDR3 length: 14 residues. Germline loops: CDR1 MNHNS, CDR2 SASEGT. The V end lost 1 base, the J end lost 2 bases, and 7 bases lay between the germline ends. CDR3 protein: CASSEGADTDTQYF. The DNA of the CDR3 is TGTGCCAGCAGTGAAGGGGCAGACACAGATACGCAGTATTTT.